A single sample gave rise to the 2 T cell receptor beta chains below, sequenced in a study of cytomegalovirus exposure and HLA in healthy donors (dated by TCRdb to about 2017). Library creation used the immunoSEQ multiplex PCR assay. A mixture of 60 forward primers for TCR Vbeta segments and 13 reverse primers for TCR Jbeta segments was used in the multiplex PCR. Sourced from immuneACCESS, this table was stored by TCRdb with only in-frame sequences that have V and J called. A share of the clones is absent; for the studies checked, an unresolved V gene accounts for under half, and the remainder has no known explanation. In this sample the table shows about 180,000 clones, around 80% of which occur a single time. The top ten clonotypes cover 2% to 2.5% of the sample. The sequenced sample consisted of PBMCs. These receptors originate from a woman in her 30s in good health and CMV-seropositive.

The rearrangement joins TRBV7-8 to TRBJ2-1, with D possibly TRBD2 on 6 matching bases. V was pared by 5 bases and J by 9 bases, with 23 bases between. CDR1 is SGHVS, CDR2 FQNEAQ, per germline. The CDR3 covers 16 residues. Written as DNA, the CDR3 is TGTGCCAGCAGCCCCAATTGGGGGGATGCTTACGGTGAGCAGTTCTTC. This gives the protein CASSPNWGDAYGEQFF.

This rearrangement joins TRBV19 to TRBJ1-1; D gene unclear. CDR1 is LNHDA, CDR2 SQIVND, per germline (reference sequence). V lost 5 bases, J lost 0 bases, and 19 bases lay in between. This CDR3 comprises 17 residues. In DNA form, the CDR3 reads TGTGCCAGTAGTGACTCCGACTGGCTTGGAGTGAACACTGAAGCTTTCTTT. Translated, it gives CASSDSDWLGVNTEAFF.